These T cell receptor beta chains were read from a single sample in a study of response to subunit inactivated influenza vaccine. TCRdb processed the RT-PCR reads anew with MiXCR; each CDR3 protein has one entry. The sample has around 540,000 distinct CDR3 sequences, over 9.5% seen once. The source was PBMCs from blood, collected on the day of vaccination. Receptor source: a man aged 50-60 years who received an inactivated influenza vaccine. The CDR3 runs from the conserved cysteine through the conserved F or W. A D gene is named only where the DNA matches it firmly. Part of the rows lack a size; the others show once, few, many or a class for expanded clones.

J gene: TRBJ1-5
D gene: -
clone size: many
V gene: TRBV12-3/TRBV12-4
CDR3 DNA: TGTGCCAGCAGTTTATCACCAGGGCCCCAGCATTTT
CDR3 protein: CASSLSPGPQHF

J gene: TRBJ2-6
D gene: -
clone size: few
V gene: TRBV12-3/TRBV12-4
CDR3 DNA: TGTGCCAACCCTGGGACGGACAGCTCTGGGGCCAACGTCCTGACTTTC
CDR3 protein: CANPGTDSSGANVLTF

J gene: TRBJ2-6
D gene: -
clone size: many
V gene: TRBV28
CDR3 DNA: TGTGCCAGCGAGTCGCGACTAGTTAGGAGAGCTGGGGCCAACGTCCTGACTTTC
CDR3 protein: CASESRLVRRAGANVLTF

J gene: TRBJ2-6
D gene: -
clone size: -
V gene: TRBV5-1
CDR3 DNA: TGCGCCAACAGCTTGAGGGCAGCTGCTGGGGCCAACGTCCTGACTTTC
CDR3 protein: CANSLRAAAGANVLTF

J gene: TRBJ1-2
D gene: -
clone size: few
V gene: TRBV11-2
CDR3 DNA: TGTGCCAGCAGCTTTGGTTCAGGAGGCAACTATGGCTACACCTTC
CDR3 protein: CASSFGSGGNYGYTF

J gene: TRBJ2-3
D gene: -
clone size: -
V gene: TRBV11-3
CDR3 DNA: TGTGCCAGCAGCGGGTGGAGCACAGATACGCAGTATTTT
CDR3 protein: CASSGWSTDTQYF

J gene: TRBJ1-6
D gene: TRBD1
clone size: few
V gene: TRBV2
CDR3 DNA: TGTGCCAGCATGCTGGACAGGGAGTATTCACCCCTCCACTTT
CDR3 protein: CASMLDREYSPLHF

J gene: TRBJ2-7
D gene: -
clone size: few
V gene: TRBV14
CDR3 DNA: TGTGCCAGCAGCCAATTAGGGACTTTGAACGGGGGCGCATACGAGCAGTACTTC
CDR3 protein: CASSQLGTLNGGAYEQYF

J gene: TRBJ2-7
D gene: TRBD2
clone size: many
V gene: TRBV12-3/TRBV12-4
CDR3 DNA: TGTGCCAGCAGTGCAGGGACGGGGGGTAGACCTTCCTACGAGCAGTACTTC
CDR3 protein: CASSAGTGGRPSYEQYF

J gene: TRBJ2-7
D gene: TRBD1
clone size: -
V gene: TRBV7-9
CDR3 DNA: TGTGCCAGCAGCCCAAGGACAGGGTTCGAGCAGTACTTC
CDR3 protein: CASSPRTGFEQYF

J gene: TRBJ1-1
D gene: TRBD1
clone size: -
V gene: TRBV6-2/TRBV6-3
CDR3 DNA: TGTGCCAGCATTCTCCGGGACAGCTTGAACACTGAAGCTTTCTTT
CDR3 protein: CASILRDSLNTEAFF

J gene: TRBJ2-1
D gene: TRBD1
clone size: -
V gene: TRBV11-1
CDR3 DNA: TGTGCCAGCAGCCAAAGGGGGCCGGGCCCAAACTCCTACAATGAGCAGTTCTTC
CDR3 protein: CASSQRGPGPNSYNEQFF

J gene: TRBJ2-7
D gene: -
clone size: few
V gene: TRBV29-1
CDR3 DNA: TGCAGCGTTGTTGTGCAGACAACCTACGAGCAGTACTTC
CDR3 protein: CSVVVQTTYEQYF

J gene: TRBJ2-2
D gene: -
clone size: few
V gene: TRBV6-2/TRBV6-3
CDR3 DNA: TGTGCCAGCAGTTACATCCGGGGGACCGGGGAGCTGTTTTTT
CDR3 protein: CASSYIRGTGELFF

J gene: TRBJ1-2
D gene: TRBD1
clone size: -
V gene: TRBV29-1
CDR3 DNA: TGCAGCGTTGGGACAGGGTCGAGAGTGGGTGGCTACACCTTC
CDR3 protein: CSVGTGSRVGGYTF

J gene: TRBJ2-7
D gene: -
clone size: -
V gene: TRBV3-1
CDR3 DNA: TGTGCCAGCAGCCTATACAGGGCGCGGGAGCAGTACTTC
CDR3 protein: CASSLYRAREQYF

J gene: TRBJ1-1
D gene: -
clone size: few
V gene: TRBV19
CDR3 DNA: TGTGCCACCCTTAGGGGACAAGGGATGAACACTGAAGCTTTCTTT
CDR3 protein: CATLRGQGMNTEAFF

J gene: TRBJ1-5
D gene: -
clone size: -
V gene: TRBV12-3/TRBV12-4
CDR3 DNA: TGTGCCAGCAGTACCCAGGGGATCCTGAGCAATCAGCCCCAGCATTTT
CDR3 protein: CASSTQGILSNQPQHF

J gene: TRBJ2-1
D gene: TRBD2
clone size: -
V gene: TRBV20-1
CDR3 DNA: TGCAGTGGCCGCCATGGAGCTAGCGGGGGGTCTCGAGAGCAGTTCTTC
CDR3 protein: CSGRHGASGGSREQFF

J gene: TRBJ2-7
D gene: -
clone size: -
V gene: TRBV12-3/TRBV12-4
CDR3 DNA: TGTGCCAGCAGTATACACTTGGTAGGGCAGTACTTC
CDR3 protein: CASSIHLVGQYF

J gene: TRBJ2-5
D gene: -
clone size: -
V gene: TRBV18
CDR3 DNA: TGTGCCAGCTCACTGACCAGGGGGGAAGAGACCCAGTACTTC
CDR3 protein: CASSLTRGEETQYF

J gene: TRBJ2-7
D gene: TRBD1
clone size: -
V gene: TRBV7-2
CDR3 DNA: TGTGCCAGCAGCTTAGGTGGGGCAGGGGGTAGGTACGAGCAGTACTTC
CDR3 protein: CASSLGGAGGRYEQYF

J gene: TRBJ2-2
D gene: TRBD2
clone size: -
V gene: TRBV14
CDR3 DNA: TGTGCCAGCAGCCAAGTTTCCCTAGCGGGAGTCGGGGAGCTGTTTTTT
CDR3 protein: CASSQVSLAGVGELFF

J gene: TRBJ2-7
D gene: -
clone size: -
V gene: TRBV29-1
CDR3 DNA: TGCAGCGTTGAAGTGGCAGGGGTCCCCTACGAGCAGTACTTC
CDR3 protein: CSVEVAGVPYEQYF

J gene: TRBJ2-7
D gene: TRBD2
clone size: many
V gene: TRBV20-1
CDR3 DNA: TGCAGTGCCTGGGACTACAACGAGCAGTACTTC
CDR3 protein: CSAWDYNEQYF

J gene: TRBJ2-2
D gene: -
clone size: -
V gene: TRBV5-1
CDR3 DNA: TGCGCCAGCAAATTCGACACCCCGGACGGGGAGCTGTTTTTT
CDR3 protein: CASKFDTPDGELFF

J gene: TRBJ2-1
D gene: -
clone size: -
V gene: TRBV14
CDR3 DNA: TGTGCCAGCAGCCCACCCGGCCATACAGGCTACAATGAGCAGTTCTTC
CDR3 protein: CASSPPGHTGYNEQFF

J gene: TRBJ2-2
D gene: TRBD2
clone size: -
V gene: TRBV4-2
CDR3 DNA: TGTGCCAGCAGCCCCCTTGGCCCGGGGGGGCCGGCCGGGGAGCTGTTTTTT
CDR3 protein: CASSPLGPGGPAGELFF

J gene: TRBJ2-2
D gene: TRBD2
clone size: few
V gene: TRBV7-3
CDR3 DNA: TGTGCCAGCAGCTCATATCCCCCCAGCGGGAGGGGGACCGGGGAGCTGTTTTTT
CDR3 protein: CASSSYPPSGRGTGELFF

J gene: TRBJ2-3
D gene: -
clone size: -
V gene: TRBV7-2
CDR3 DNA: TGTGCCAGCAGCACCCTCGAGGGGCCCGGGGAAGATACGCAGTATTTT
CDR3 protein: CASSTLEGPGEDTQYF

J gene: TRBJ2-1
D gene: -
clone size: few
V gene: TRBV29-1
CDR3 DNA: TGCAGCGTTCAGCTAGCCCTCGAACGGCAGTTCTTC
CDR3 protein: CSVQLALERQFF

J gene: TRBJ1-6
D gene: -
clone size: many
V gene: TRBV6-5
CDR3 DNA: TGTGCCAGCAGTTACTCATTCGCAGGGGATAATTCACCCCTCCACTTT
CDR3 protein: CASSYSFAGDNSPLHF

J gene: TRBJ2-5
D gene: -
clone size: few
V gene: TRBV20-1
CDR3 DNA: TGCAGTGCTATGTACCAAGAGACCCAGTACTTC
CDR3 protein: CSAMYQETQYF

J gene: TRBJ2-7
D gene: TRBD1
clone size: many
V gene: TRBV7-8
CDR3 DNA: TGTGCCAGCAGCCGACAGGGTAAATACGAGCAGTACTTC
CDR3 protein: CASSRQGKYEQYF

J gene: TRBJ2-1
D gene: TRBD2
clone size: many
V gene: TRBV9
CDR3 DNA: TGTGCCAGCAGCGCCTGGACTAGCGTCAATGAGCAGTTCTTC
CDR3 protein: CASSAWTSVNEQFF

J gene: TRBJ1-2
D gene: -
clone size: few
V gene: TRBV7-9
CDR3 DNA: TGTGCCAGCAGCTCAGGGAAGTTTGGCTACACCTTC
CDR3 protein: CASSSGKFGYTF

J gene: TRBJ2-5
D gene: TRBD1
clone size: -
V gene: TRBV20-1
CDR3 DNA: TGCAGTGCTAGTCCCCCAACAGGGGCGGACCAAGAGACCCAGTACTTC
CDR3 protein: CSASPPTGADQETQYF

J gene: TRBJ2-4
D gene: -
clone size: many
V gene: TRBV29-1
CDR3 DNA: TGCAGCGCACAACAGGGAGGGGGCGATGGGATTCAGTACTTC
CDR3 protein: CSAQQGGGDGIQYF

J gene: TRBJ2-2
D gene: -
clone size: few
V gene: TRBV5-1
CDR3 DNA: TGCGCCAGCAGCTTGGTCGGCGGAGAGAACACCGGGGAGCTGTTTTTT
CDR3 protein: CASSLVGGENTGELFF

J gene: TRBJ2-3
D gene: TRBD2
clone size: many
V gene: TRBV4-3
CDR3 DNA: TGCGCCAGCAGCCAGGCCGGGACTAGATATAGCACAGATACGCAGTATTTT
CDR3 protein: CASSQAGTRYSTDTQYF

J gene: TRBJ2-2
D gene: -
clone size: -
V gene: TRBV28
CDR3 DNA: TGTGCCAGCCTCGCCTTTGGGAACACCGGGGAGCTGTTTTTT
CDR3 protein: CASLAFGNTGELFF

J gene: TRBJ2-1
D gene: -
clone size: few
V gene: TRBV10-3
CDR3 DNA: TGTGCCATCAGTGAGTCTCAACTAGATCCAGGAATTTACAATGAGCAGTTCTTC
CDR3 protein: CAISESQLDPGIYNEQFF

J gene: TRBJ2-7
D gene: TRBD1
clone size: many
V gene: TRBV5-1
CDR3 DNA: TGCGCCAGCAGCTGGGGGACAGGGGGCTACGAGCAGTACTTC
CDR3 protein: CASSWGTGGYEQYF

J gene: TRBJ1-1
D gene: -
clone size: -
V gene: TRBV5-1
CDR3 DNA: TGCGCCAGCAGCTGGGTGGGGCAGGACACTGAAGCTTTCTTT
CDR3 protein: CASSWVGQDTEAFF

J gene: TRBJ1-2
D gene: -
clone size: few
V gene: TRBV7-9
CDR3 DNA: TGTGCCAGCAGCTTAGAGCCGGTTGACTATGGCTACACCTTC
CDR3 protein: CASSLEPVDYGYTF

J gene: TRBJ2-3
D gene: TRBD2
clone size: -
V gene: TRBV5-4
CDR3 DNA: TGTGCCAGCAGCTTGGTGGCTAGCGGGACCTTCGGCACAGATACGCAGTATTTT
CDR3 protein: CASSLVASGTFGTDTQYF

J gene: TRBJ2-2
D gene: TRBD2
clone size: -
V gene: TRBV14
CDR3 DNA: TGTGCCAGCAGGTCTAGCGGAGTTAACACCGGGGAGCTGTTTTTT
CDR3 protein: CASRSSGVNTGELFF

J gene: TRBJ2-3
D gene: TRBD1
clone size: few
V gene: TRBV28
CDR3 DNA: TGTGCCAGCAGTTACACAGGGGGCCGCACAGATACGCAGTATTTT
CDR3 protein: CASSYTGGRTDTQYF

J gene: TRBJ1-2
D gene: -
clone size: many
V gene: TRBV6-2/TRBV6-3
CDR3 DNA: TGTGCCAGCAGACCCAGGGAAAACTATGGCTACACCTTC
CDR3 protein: CASRPRENYGYTF

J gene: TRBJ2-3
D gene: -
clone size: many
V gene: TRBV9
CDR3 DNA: TGTGCCAGCAGCGAAGGGGACTTCACAGATACGCAGTATTTT
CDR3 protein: CASSEGDFTDTQYF

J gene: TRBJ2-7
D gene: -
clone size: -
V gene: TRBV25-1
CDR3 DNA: TGTGCCAGCAGTGTCACAGGGAGTCCCTCCTACGAGCAGTACTTC
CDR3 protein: CASSVTGSPSYEQYF